A single sample gave rise to the 32 T cell receptor beta chains below, sequenced in a study of blood T cell repertoires in COVID-19. Sequencing used immunoSEQ multiplex PCR; TCRdb keeps in-frame clones, though not all of them. The sample includes around 300,000 clones, around nine tenths of them seen just once. Sequenced material: PBMCs or T cells enriched from blood (not recorded which). These receptor sequences come from a man aged 25-45 years who had recovered from COVID-19.

V and J are TRBV10-3 and TRBJ1-5; 7 nucleotides agree with TRBD1. Germline V gene lookup returns CDR1 ENHRY and CDR2 SYGVKD. This CDR3 region has 15 residues. V was clipped by 3 bases and J by 5 bases; unmatched bases: 7. The CDR3 nucleotides read TGTGCCATCAGTGAACTCGACAGGGTTGATCAGCCCCAGCATTTT. It translates to CAISELDRVDQPQHF.

A few counts support this clone. This chain connects TRBV9 to TRBJ2-5, with 10 bases identical to TRBD1. Trimming at V came to 3 bases and at J to 2 bases, leaving 7 bases not matched to a gene. Germline loops: CDR1 SGDLS, CDR2 YYNGEE. The CDR3 length is 16 residues. The CDR3 loop is CASSEGDRGAQETQYF. The CDR3 nucleotides read TGTGCCAGCAGCGAGGGGGACAGGGGTGCACAAGAGACCCAGTACTTC.

The V gene is TRBV11-3, the J gene TRBJ2-6; no clear D. The V end was cut by 4 bases, the J end by 3 bases, with 13 bases between. Germline CDR1 is SGHNT and CDR2 is YENEEA. The CDR3 is 16 residues long. For the CDR3, the DNA is TGTGCCAGCAGCTCCGGCGGAAGCAGTGGGGCCAACGTCCTGACTTTC. Its translation: CASSSGGSSGANVLTF.

The gene calls are TRBV28 and TRBJ2-1; 8 bases match TRBD2. CDR1 and CDR2 (germline): MDHEN, SYDVKM. V was clipped by 3 bases and J by 4 bases; unmatched bases: 5. This CDR3 comprises 15 residues. This CDR3 is CASSFLERGYNEQFF. In DNA, the CDR3 is TGTGCCAGCAGTTTTCTAGAGCGGGGGTACAATGAGCAGTTCTTC.

The chain uses TRBV5-1 and TRBJ2-2, with 7 bases identical to TRBD2. Germline assignment: CDR1 SGHRS and CDR2 YFSETQ. The CDR3 loop spans 18 amino acids. Trimming removed 0 bases from V and 0 bases from J; junction bases left unmatched: 8. The DNA for the CDR3 is TGCGCCAGCAGCTTGGAGGCTAGCGGAAAACCGAACACCGGGGAGCTGTTTTTT. This encodes CASSLEASGKPNTGELFF.

The chain combines TRBV3-1 (or the pseudogene TRBV3-2) with TRBJ1-6; 10 positions agree with TRBD1. J was trimmed by 4 bases and V by 3 bases; bases with no gene match: 3. The CDR3 has 16 amino acids. CDR1 is LGHDT and CDR2 is YNNKEL in the germline V gene (reference sequence). This CDR3 reads CASSQDRGGYNSPLHF. For the CDR3, the DNA is TGTGCCAGCAGCCAGGACAGGGGGGGGTATAATTCACCCCTCCACTTT.

This clone was detected only a few times. This chain links TRBV9 with TRBJ2-1; 10 bases are a match to TRBD1. CDR3 length: 13 amino acids. From germline, CDR1 is SGDLS and CDR2 YYNGEE. V shed 4 bases and J 6 bases; nucleotides not matched to a gene: 1. The CDR3 DNA reads as TGTGCCAGCAGCCGGACAGGGGGCAATGAGCAGTTCTTC. It yields the protein CASSRTGGNEQFF.

The rearrangement joins TRBV7-9 to TRBJ2-2, with TRBD1 matching over 9 bases. This CDR3 is 15 amino acids long. With 4 bases clipped from V and 6 bases from J, the junction kept 6 bases outside the gene matches. CDR1 and CDR2 (germline): SEHNR, FQNEAQ (reference sequence). The DNA of the CDR3 is TGTGCCAGCAGCTGGACAGGGGTGAAGGCCGGGGAGCTGTTTTTT. Protein product: CASSWTGVKAGELFF.

The rearrangement joins TRBV18 to TRBJ2-7; tentative D call: TRBD2 (7 bases). Germline CDR1 reads KGHSH; CDR2 reads LQKENI. Between the trimmed V and J ends, which lost 6 bases and 3 bases, there was a span of 15 bases. This CDR3 has 14 residues. The CDR3 sequence is CASSPKGGDYEQYF. CDR3 DNA: TGTGCCAGCTCCCCCAAGGGGGGGGACTACGAGCAGTACTTC.

The rearrangement links TRBV29-1 to TRBJ2-7, with D unresolved. Germline CDR1 is SQVTM and CDR2 is ANQGSEA. Trimming pared 3 bases from V and 1 base from J, leaving 7 bases between. This CDR3 is 12 amino acids long. The CDR3 loop is CSVDAGSYEQYF. The CDR3, as DNA: TGCAGCGTTGATGCAGGATCCTACGAGCAGTACTTC.

The CDR3, as DNA: TGTGCCAGCAGATGGACTCCGTTCACAGATACGCAGTATTTT. This translates into CASRWTPFTDTQYF. The J gene is TRBJ2-3, the V gene TRBV2, with TRBD2 as a possible D gene (5 bases). The CDR3 is 14 residues long. Germline V lookup: CDR1 SNHLY, CDR2 FYNNEI. Trimming took off 6 bases at V and 2 bases at J, with 12 bases between the two ends. The entire variable domain, with the rest obtained from reference TRBV2 and TRBJ2-3, is as follows: EPEVTQTPSHQVTQMGQEVILRCVPISNHLYFYWYRQILGQKVEFLVSFYNNEISEKSEIFDDQFSVERPDGSNFTLKIRSTKLEDSAMYFCASRWTPFTDTQYFGPGTRLTVL.

The V and J genes are TRBV29-1 and TRBJ2-7, with D perhaps matching TRBD2 (7 bases). V lost 6 bases and J lost 5, with 17 bases in between. The CDR3 loop spans 13 amino acids. Germline lookup yields CDR1 SQVTM and CDR2 ANQGSEA. The CDR3: CSVAPPGGHEQYF. The CDR3, as DNA: TGCAGCGTCGCCCCCCCGGGGGGCCACGAGCAGTACTTC.

This chain joins TRBV2 and TRBJ1-1; no reliable D call. From germline, CDR1 is SNHLY and CDR2 FYNNEI. Between the trimmed V and J ends, which lost 2 bases and 5 bases, there was a span of 12 bases. The CDR3 has 14 amino acids. CDR3 nucleotide sequence: TGTGCCAGCAGTGAATTGGGGAGCCTGACTGAAGCTTTCTTT. Translating it yields CASSELGSLTEAFF.

V gene TRBV2 combines with J gene TRBJ2-1, with 8 nucleotides matching TRBD2. CDR1 and CDR2 from the germline V gene are SNHLY and FYNNEI. The CDR3 runs to 14 residues. V trimming: 4 bases; J trimming: 4 bases; junction bases outside the gene matches: 3. The CDR3 sequence: CASSASGYYNEQFF. CDR3 in DNA: TGTGCCAGCAGTGCTAGCGGGTATTACAATGAGCAGTTCTTC.

The J gene is TRBJ1-4, the V gene TRBV4-1; perhaps TRBD1 as D (5 bases). Germline CDR1 reads MGHRA; CDR2 reads YSYEKL. Trimming stripped 0 bases from V and 5 bases from J, with 10 bases between. The CDR3 is made up of 15 amino acids. The CDR3 here is CASSQDRGMNEKLFF. CDR3 DNA: TGCGCCAGCAGCCAAGATAGGGGCATGAATGAAAAACTGTTTTTT.

This clone was counted only a few times. The chain couples TRBV27 to TRBJ2-4, with a possible D match to TRBD1 (6 bases). Trimming removed 3 bases from V and 10 bases from J, with 19 bases in between. CDR3 size: 15 residues. Germline V gives CDR1 MNHEY, CDR2 SMNVEV (reference sequence). The CDR3 loop reads CASSLVRGGMEIQYF. The CDR3, as DNA: TGTGCCAGCAGTTTGGTCAGGGGCGGAATGGAGATTCAGTACTTC.

As for this clone: Other DNA sequences in this specimen translate into the identical CDR3. This rearrangement joins TRBV5-1 to TRBJ1-1; the D gene is possibly TRBD1 (5 bases). The germline gives CDR1 SGHRS, CDR2 YFSETQ. V was trimmed by 2 bases and J by 1 base, leaving 9 bases between them. CDR3 length equals 14 residues. Here the CDR3 reads CASSFGGGNTEAFF. The CDR3, as DNA: TGCGCCAGCAGCTTTGGGGGAGGGAACACTGAAGCTTTCTTT.

V and J are TRBV6-4 and TRBJ2-2; 8 nucleotides align to TRBD2. With V trimmed by 4 bases and J by 1 base, 2 bases remained unmatched. CDR1 MRHNA and CDR2 SNTAGT come from the germline V gene. The CDR3 has 15 residues. The CDR3 loop reads CASSVSGGNTGELFF. In nucleotides, the CDR3 is TGTGCCAGCAGTGTAAGCGGGGGGAACACCGGGGAGCTGTTTTTT.

The CDR3 DNA follows: TGTGCCAGCTCACCACGACAGGGTAACTATGGCTACACCTTC. Residues: CASSPRQGNYGYTF. V and J are TRBV18 and TRBJ1-2; 7 bases are shared with TRBD1. CDR1 and CDR2 (germline): KGHSH, LQKENI. CDR3 length: 14 amino acids. V shed 1 base, J shed 1 base, and the junction held 0 bases outside the gene matches.

This rearrangement joins TRBV15 to TRBJ1-2; D is perhaps TRBD1 (6 bases). Between the trimmed V and J ends, which lost 0 bases and 3 bases, there was a span of 14 bases. Germline assignment: CDR1 LNHNV and CDR2 YYDKDF (reference sequence). The CDR3 totals 16 residues. The CDR3 DNA sequence: TGTGCCACCAGCAGAGATGTTGGACAGAAGTACTATGGCTACACCTTC. Its translation: CATSRDVGQKYYGYTF.

The V call is TRBV6-2 or TRBV6-3, the J call TRBJ1-5; D possibly corresponds to TRBD1 (6 bases). Germline V gives CDR1 MNHEY, CDR2 SVGEGT. The CDR3 loop spans 15 amino acids. The V and J ends lost 2 bases and 4 bases respectively, with 12 bases between them. The DNA of the CDR3 is TGTGCCAGCAGTTACAGAGGGACACAGAATCAGCCCCAGCATTTT. Encoded protein: CASSYRGTQNQPQHF.

The gene calls are TRBV28 and TRBJ2-1; D call uncertain. From germline, CDR1 is MDHEN and CDR2 SYDVKM. The CDR3 extends over 12 amino acids. V was shortened by 3 bases and J by 4 bases, with 4 bases between the two germline ends. In DNA, the CDR3 is TGTGCCAGCAGTTTCGGTTACAATGAGCAGTTCTTC. It yields the protein CASSFGYNEQFF.

The chain recombines TRBV16 with TRBJ2-7; TRBD2 aligns across 7 bases. Germline V gene data show CDR1 as KGHSY and CDR2 as FQNENV. The CDR3 has 15 amino acids. With 5 bases clipped from V and 2 bases from J, the junction kept 9 bases outside the gene matches. CDR3 nucleotides: TGTGCCAGCAGCAAACGGGCGGGGACTACCTACGAGCAGTACTTC. It translates to CASSKRAGTTYEQYF.

The gene calls are TRBV7-9 and TRBJ2-5; D gene uncertain. From germline, CDR1 is SEHNR and CDR2 FQNEAQ (reference sequence). The CDR3 length is 14 residues. The V end lost 5 bases, the J end lost 2 bases, and 12 bases lay between the germline ends. The CDR3 sequence: CASSMGSAQETQYF. CDR3 nucleotide sequence: TGTGCCAGCAGCATGGGCTCTGCTCAAGAGACCCAGTACTTC.

V and J are TRBV7-9 and TRBJ2-3, with D possibly matching TRBD2 (5 bases). The germline V gene encodes CDR1 SEHNR and CDR2 FQNEAQ (reference sequence). V gave up 3 bases and J gave up 0 bases, with 7 bases separating them. There are 14 residues in the CDR3. The CDR3 loop reads CASSFGISTDTQYF. The CDR3 nucleotides read TGTGCCAGCAGCTTCGGGATTAGCACAGATACGCAGTATTTT.

This clone is a singleton in its sample. The V call is TRBV27, the J call TRBJ2-3; TRBD1 aligns across 8 bases. The J segment lost 3 bases and the V segment lost 3 bases, leaving 5 bases of the junction unmatched. Germline V gives CDR1 MNHEY, CDR2 SMNVEV (reference sequence). The CDR3 totals 15 residues. The CDR3 bases are TGTGCCAGCAGTTTTGGACAGGGATGGACAGATACGCAGTATTTT. This translates into CASSFGQGWTDTQYF.

CDR3 bases: TGTGCCAGCACCCTGGGGCAGGGGGGCTACAATGAGCAGTTCTTC. The encoded protein is CASTLGQGGYNEQFF. The chain recombines TRBV27 with TRBJ2-1; a weak D match, TRBD1 (7 bases). The V gene lost 7 bases and the J gene lost 3 bases, with 16 bases spanning the gap. This CDR3 spans 15 amino acids. Germline loops: CDR1 MNHEY, CDR2 SMNVEV (reference sequence).

This clone came up once. The chain couples TRBV6-5 to TRBJ2-5, with 10 bases identical to TRBD2. The germline CDR1 and CDR2 sequences are MNHEY and SVGAGI. The CDR3 is made up of 15 amino acids. Trimming removed 6 bases from V and 5 bases from J; junction bases left unmatched: 9. The chain's CDR3 is CASRLSGGAGETQYF. For the CDR3, the DNA is TGTGCCAGCAGACTAAGCGGGGGGGCCGGGGAGACCCAGTACTTC.

The V call is TRBV6-5, the J call TRBJ1-6; 7 nucleotides match TRBD1. V trimming: 11 bases; J trimming: 8 bases; junction bases outside the gene matches: 12. The V gene's germline CDR1 is MNHEY and CDR2 SVGAGI. The length of the CDR3 is 14 residues. CDR3 DNA: TGTGCCGTCAGGCTAGGGGGCAGGGATTCACCCCTCCACTTT. It codes for CAVRLGGRDSPLHF.

The chain couples TRBV19 to TRBJ2-3, with TRBD1 matching 11 bases. Germline CDR1 reads LNHDA; CDR2 reads SQIVND (reference sequence). V lost 7 bases, J lost 3 bases, and 9 bases stayed unmatched. The CDR3 totals 16 residues. In nucleotides, the CDR3 is TGTGCCAGTAAGGGGACAGGGGGTAGTAGGACAGATACGCAGTATTTT. This codes for CASKGTGGSRTDTQYF. Complete variable domain (other parts from reference TRBV19 and TRBJ2-3): DGGITQSPKYLFRKEGQNVTLSCEQNLNHDAMYWYRQDPGQGLRLIYYSQIVNDFQKGDIAEGYSVSREKKESFPLTVTSAQKNPTAFYLCASKGTGGSRTDTQYFGPGTRLTVL.

This clone is a singleton in its sample. The J gene is TRBJ2-1, the V gene TRBV13, with 7 bases aligning to TRBD1. The CDR3 extends over 17 amino acids. Germline CDR1 is PRHDT and CDR2 is FYEKMQ (reference sequence). Trimming removed 5 bases from V and 0 bases from J; junction bases left unmatched: 10. The CDR3 loop reads CASSPSGTALSYNEQFF. The CDR3, as DNA: TGTGCCAGCAGCCCCTCCGGGACAGCCCTCTCCTACAATGAGCAGTTCTTC.

The chain uses TRBV7-8 and TRBJ2-7, with TRBD1 as a possible D gene (5 bases). CDR1 is SGHVS, CDR2 FQNEAQ, per germline. With 7 bases removed from V and 0 bases from J, the gap between germline ends came to 16 bases. The CDR3 is 15 residues long. CDR3 loop: CASMPTVGDSYEQYF. The DNA for the CDR3 is TGTGCCAGCATGCCCACAGTAGGGGACTCCTACGAGCAGTACTTC.